The 10 T cell receptor beta chains below were found in one sample sequenced in a study of blood T cells in healthy people across ages. Alongside a J-beta primer mix, a sample-barcoded 5' primer served in a second PCR lasting roughly 6 to 11 cycles. MiXCR was run by TCRdb on the 5' RACE reads, yielding one entry per CDR3 protein. The sample contains about 780,000 distinct CDR3 sequences, 35% to 50% of which appear only once. The sample comprised blood. The receptors were gathered from a man older than 75 in good health.

This clonotype has more than one count but fewer than ten. The V call is TRBV6-1, the J call TRBJ2-5; tentative D call: TRBD2 (6 bases). Looked up from germline, CDR1 is MNHNS and CDR2 is SASEGT. V was clipped by 4 bases and J by 5 bases, with 14 bases between them. This CDR3 is built from 14 residues. The DNA for the CDR3 is TGTGCCAGCAGTGTTGGGGGGTATGGGGAGACCCAGTACTTC. This gives the protein CASSVGGYGETQYF.

The V call is TRBV9, the J call TRBJ2-1; 10 bases agree with TRBD2. V lost 0 bases, J lost 0 bases, and 9 bases stayed unmatched. The CDR3 has 19 amino acids. Germline values: CDR1 SGDLS, CDR2 YYNGEE. The chain's CDR3 is CASSVGGSGRKSSYNEQFF. The CDR3 nucleotides are TGTGCCAGCAGCGTAGGGGGTAGCGGGAGGAAAAGCTCCTACAATGAGCAGTTCTTC.

This rearrangement joins TRBV3-1 to TRBJ2-1; no firm D call. This CDR3 contains 16 residues. V was shortened by 1 base and J by 13 bases, with 23 bases between the two germline ends. Per germline, CDR1 LGHDT and CDR2 YNNKEL (reference sequence). CDR3 coding DNA: TGTGCCAGCAGCCAAGCCCGAACGGACCGCCAAGAGACCCAGTTCTTC. It yields the protein CASSQARTDRQETQFF.

This clonotype was detected a few times. The rearrangement links TRBV7-8 to TRBJ1-5, with D uncertain. The V gene lost 2 bases and the J gene lost 0 bases, with 14 bases spanning the gap. The CDR3 has 17 residues. Germline loops: CDR1 SGHVS, CDR2 FQNEAQ. CDR3 residues: CASSLSISKYSNQPQHF. The CDR3 coding sequence is TGTGCCAGCAGCTTATCAATCTCGAAATATAGCAATCAGCCCCAGCATTTT. The variable domain in full, with the rest retrieved from reference TRBV7-8 and TRBJ1-5, is GAGVSQSPRYKVAKRGQDVALRCDPISGHVSLFWYQQALGQGPEFLTYFQNEAQLDKSGLPSDRFFAERPEGSVSTLKIQRTQQEDSAVYLCASSLSISKYSNQPQHFGDGTRLSIL.

The V and J genes are TRBV10-3 and TRBJ2-3; maybe TRBD1 (6 bases). This CDR3 spans 16 amino acids. V shed 3 bases and J shed 0 bases, with 13 bases lying between them. Germline values: CDR1 ENHRY, CDR2 SYGVKD. The CDR3 region has the DNA TGTGCCATCAGTGACCAGGGGTCCCCTAGCACAGATACGCAGTATTTT. This sequence encodes CAISDQGSPSTDTQYF.

This clonotype was seen at least ten times. The chain combines TRBV3-1 with TRBJ2-5, with 9 bases matching TRBD2. Per germline, CDR1 LGHDT and CDR2 YNNKEL (reference sequence). Trimming removed 1 base from V and 6 bases from J; junction bases left unmatched: 3. The CDR3 is made up of 14 amino acids. In DNA form, the CDR3 reads TGTGCCAGCAGCCAAGCTAGCGGGACGAAGACCCAGTACTTC. This translates into CASSQASGTKTQYF.

Comments on this clonotype: This clone may be a read error of a much larger clone one base away. This chain uses TRBV20-1 with TRBJ2-5, with TRBD2 identical over 9 bases. The length of the CDR3 is 16 residues. CDR1 and CDR2 (germline): DFQATT, SNEGSKA (reference sequence). After removal of 5 bases from V and 11 bases from J, the junction contained 21 bases not matched to a gene. The CDR3: CSASRRGIAGDNEQYF. CDR3 bases: TGCAGTGCTTCCCGTAGAGGTATAGCGGGAGATAATGAGCAGTACTTC.

This chain connects TRBV12-3 or TRBV12-4 to TRBJ2-3; tentatively, D is TRBD2 (5 bases). There are 12 residues in the CDR3. V shed 1 base and J shed 7 bases, with 6 bases lying between them. The CDR3 DNA reads as TGTGCCAGCAGTTTAGGCGGGTATACGCAGTATTTT. Amino acid sequence: CASSLGGYTQYF.

For this clonotype: A junction boundary mismatches the germline segment, possibly from a read error. V usage is TRBV28 and J usage is TRBJ2-2, with TRBD1 matching over 9 bases. CDR3 size: 17 residues. Germline assignment: CDR1 MDHEN and CDR2 SYDVKM. CDR3: CASGVPGQGSNTAELFF. CDR3 in DNA: TGTGCCAGCGGTGTCCCGGGACAGGGATCTAACACCGCGGAGCTGTTTTTT.

The chain combines TRBV20-1 with TRBJ2-7; 9 nucleotides agree with TRBD2. The CDR3 is made up of 15 amino acids. Germline CDR1 and CDR2: DFQATT and SNEGSKA (reference sequence). V lost 5 bases and J lost 1; bases outside the gene matches: 9. CDR3 in DNA: TGCAGTGCTGGAGGCCGTCTAGCGGGATCCTACGAGCAGTACTTC. This sequence encodes CSAGGRLAGSYEQYF.